This is a list of T cell receptor beta chains from one sample in a study of blood T cell repertoires in COVID-19. Some clones are missing from TCRdb's copy, which holds only in-frame ones; the method was immunoSEQ multiplex PCR. The data hold over 30,000 clones, with about 74% observed a single time. The specimen was peripheral blood. These receptors were taken from a human donor in a cohort sampled during active COVID-19. Both conserved end residues are part of each CDR3. Fields, in order: J gene, D gene, V gene, CDR3 protein. The D gene is left open where the match is weak.

TRBJ2-7 TRBD1 TRBV10-3 CAIMAGTGTYEQYF
TRBJ1-2 NA TRBV7-9 CASSLSEPKQGTGGYTF
TRBJ1-2 NA TRBV2 CASIRFGSFGGYTF
TRBJ2-1 TRBD2 TRBV30 CASREGGYNEQFF
TRBJ1-2 NA TRBV19 CASHSDTIYGYTF
TRBJ2-6 TRBD2 TRBV7-3 CASSYSGSAGANVLTF
TRBJ1-6 TRBD1 TRBV25-1 CASSEVNRGTNSPLHF
TRBJ1-1 NA TRBV4-1 CPRPRRGARNTEAFF
TRBJ2-3 TRBD1 TRBV10-3 CAIKGQGLITDTQYF
TRBJ2-7 TRBD1 TRBV29-1 CSVVGQGGLEQYF
TRBJ2-7 NA TRBV7-9 CASSLSPSYRTVSYEQYF
TRBJ1-1 TRBD1 TRBV6-6 CASSHRQGKGSGTEAFF
TRBJ1-3 NA TRBV6-6 CASSRGGPGSGNTIYF
TRBJ1-3 NA TRBV6-1 CASSGRGFFSGNTIYF
TRBJ2-2 TRBD1 TRBV7-6 CASSLGTGATNTGELFF
TRBJ2-7 NA TRBV28 CASSSRYEQYF
TRBJ2-1 NA TRBV21-1 CASSTTGTSGGAGNEQFF
TRBJ2-5 NA TRBV29-1 CSVTRGTGTQETQYF
TRBJ2-7 NA TRBV28 CASSFGAKGSYEQYF
TRBJ1-4 NA TRBV28 CAANPTGYGEKLFF
TRBJ1-5 NA TRBV28 CASSPRQVDQPQHF
TRBJ1-1 NA TRBV19 CASINPRGAGTEAFF
TRBJ2-7 TRBD2 TRBV4-3 CASSQGLGAGGAYEQYF
TRBJ1-2 TRBD1 TRBV19 CASSSRTGDNYGYTF
TRBJ1-4 TRBD1 TRBV7-9 CASSPSTGGNEKLFF
TRBJ1-1 NA TRBV11-2 CASSFGLGEAFF
TRBJ1-2 TRBD1 TRBV6-1 CASSEATGLVYTF
TRBJ1-1 NA TRBV15 CATSRDVGGTEAFF
TRBJ1-2 NA TRBV6-5 CASSSGLGNYGYTF
TRBJ1-5 TRBD1 TRBV10-2 CASSDTGGNQPQHF
TRBJ1-6 NA TRBV5-1 CASSLAGWEGNSPLHF
TRBJ1-6 NA TRBV28 CASSRRGGSSYNSPLHF
TRBJ1-3 NA TRBV13 CASSLRRGRHSGNTIYF
TRBJ2-2 NA TRBV7-2 CASSLTSSYTGELFF
TRBJ1-2 NA TRBV5-6 CASSQGGGAPGYGYTF
TRBJ2-2 TRBD1 TRBV13 CASSSRPGQGRETGELFF
TRBJ2-5 TRBD1 TRBV7-9 CASSSAGTGWQETQYF
TRBJ2-7 NA TRBV6-1 CASSETRGPPYEQYF
TRBJ1-1 NA TRBV11-2 CASSFVGTEAFF
TRBJ1-5 NA TRBV5-5 CASSLVRGENQPQHF
TRBJ1-4 TRBD1 TRBV5-5 CASSLVRDRVGKLFF
TRBJ2-1 NA TRBV27 CASTSSGQRFNEQFF
TRBJ2-3 NA TRBV27 CASSHQGDTDTQYF
TRBJ2-3 NA TRBV3-1/TRBV3-2 CASSQGGVHTDTQYF
TRBJ2-1 NA TRBV18 CASSAGLVSYNEQFF
TRBJ1-2 TRBD1 TRBV5-8 CASSAPGQGDHGYTF